Only a few counts were recorded for the clone carrying this T cell receptor (beta chain). Its antigen is unidentified. The data were taken from a study of cytomegalovirus exposure and HLA in healthy donors. Study findings and constraints: Across donors, most TCRs were seen rarely, yet some public ones were widespread.

The study ran its PCR with 60 Vbeta and 13 Jbeta primers. Produced via immunoSEQ multiplex PCR; TCRdb's table is partial and in-frame only. The sample contains 95,000 to 110,000 clones, 82% of which appear only once. This CDR3 spans 15 amino acids. The ends were cut back, 5 bases at V and 3 bases at J, with 15 bases in the middle. In germline, CDR1 is SEHNR, CDR2 FQNEAQ (reference sequence). The material sequenced was PBMCs. The TCR originated in a man aged 30 to 45 in good health and CMV-seropositive. This chain uses TRBV7-9 with TRBJ2-3, with D perhaps TRBD1 (6 bases). The CDR3 region has the DNA TGTGCCAGCAGCCCCCTTAAGGGGGTAACAGATACGCAGTATTTT. It translates to CASSPLKGVTDTQYF.